One sample yielded the 19 T cell receptor beta chains listed below, sequenced in a study of human T cells and chemical hapten exposure. TCRdb analysed the RACE reads with MiXCR anew, one entry per CDR3 protein. The profile shows about 250,000 distinct CDR3 sequences, around 7% of them singletons. Sample time point: pre-sensitization, week 0. Noted treatment: therapeutic diphenylcyclopropenone sensitization with weekly scalp DPC. This sample comprised whole blood, obtained in connection with sensitization to the hapten diphenylcyclopropenone (DPC). The receptor set was obtained from a man between 18 and 35 years old with alopecia areata. Some clones in this sample may be carry-over from other donors' samples.

V gene TRBV4-3 combines with J gene TRBJ2-7, with D perhaps matching TRBD1 (6 bases). This CDR3 contains 13 residues. V lost 3 bases and J lost 2, with 8 bases in between. Germline V gene lookup returns CDR1 LGHNA and CDR2 YSLEER. DNA for the CDR3: TGCGCCAGCAGCCATTGGACAGCCTACGAGCAGTACTTC. It is translated as CASSHWTAYEQYF.

This clonotype was detected ten times or more. The chain uses TRBV20-1 and TRBJ2-3; D is perhaps TRBD1 (6 bases). Trimming took 0 bases from V and 5 from J, leaving 12 bases between them. The CDR3 length is 14 residues. Per the germline V gene, CDR1 is DFQATT and CDR2 is SNEGSKA (reference sequence). The CDR3 sequence: CSAREGARQDTQYF. The CDR3 coding sequence is TGCAGTGCTAGAGAGGGGGCGCGTCAAGATACGCAGTATTTT.

J is TRBJ1-2 and V is TRBV6-6; D unresolved. Looked up from germline, CDR1 is MNHNY and CDR2 is SVGAGI (reference sequence). V was shortened by 0 bases and J by 0 bases, with 8 bases between the two germline ends. The CDR3 sequence is 15 residues long. CDR3 DNA sequence: TGTGCCAGCAGTTACTCAAGGCAGACTAACTATGGCTACACCTTC. It codes for CASSYSRQTNYGYTF.

The genes are TRBV7-9 and TRBJ1-5; TRBD1 matches at 8 bases. V gave up 7 bases and J gave up 1 base; unmatched junction bases: 0. The CDR3 has 13 amino acids. Per the germline V gene, CDR1 is SEHNR and CDR2 is FQNEAQ (reference sequence). The chain's CDR3 is CASNRGSNQPQHF. CDR3 DNA sequence: TGTGCCAGCAACAGGGGGAGCAATCAGCCCCAGCATTTT.

V usage is TRBV5-1 and J usage is TRBJ2-2; possibly TRBD2 for D (6 bases). V was pared by 2 bases and J by 0 bases, with 14 bases between. Germline CDR1 is SGHRS and CDR2 is YFSETQ. CDR3 size: 17 residues. The CDR3 DNA reads as TGCGCCAGCAGCTTATTACCGGGACTTACGAACACCGGGGAGCTGTTTTTT. It encodes CASSLLPGLTNTGELFF.

This clonotype was detected only a few times. The rearrangement links TRBV12-3 or TRBV12-4 to TRBJ2-1; possible D gene TRBD1, 5 bases. V was pared by 6 bases and J by 5 bases, with 8 bases between. The CDR3 contains 12 residues. This CDR3 reads CASRLDNNEQFF. Here the CDR3 DNA reads TGTGCCAGCAGGTTGGACAACAATGAGCAGTTCTTC.

This clonotype was seen a few times. V usage is TRBV7-2 and J usage is TRBJ2-1, with D possibly matching TRBD1 (5 bases). This CDR3 spans 15 amino acids. Deletions cut 2 bases from V and 2 bases from J, with 10 bases between. Germline V lookup: CDR1 SGHTA, CDR2 FQGNSA. The DNA of the CDR3 is TGTGCCAGCAGCTTATCAACAGGACCCTACAATGAGCAGTTCTTC. Protein product: CASSLSTGPYNEQFF.

There are many counts of this clonotype. V is TRBV9 and J is TRBJ1-4, with D uncertain. V lost 3 bases and J lost 3, with 9 bases in between. The CDR3 runs to 14 residues. Germline V gives CDR1 SGDLS, CDR2 YYNGEE. The CDR3 DNA is TGTGCCAGCAGCGCATCCGCGGCTAATGAAAAACTGTTTTTT. This sequence encodes CASSASAANEKLFF.

The chain has TRBV11-1 and TRBJ2-1; D may match TRBD1 or TRBD2 (5 bases each). Trimming removed 4 bases at V and 10 bases at J, with 14 bases between. In germline, CDR1 is SGHAT, CDR2 FQDESV (reference sequence). The CDR3 extends over 13 amino acids. The CDR3 DNA is TGTGCCAGCAGCTCACGGGACGCGTCGGAGCAGTTCTTC. The encoded protein is CASSSRDASEQFF.

This clonotype has only a few counts. V is TRBV7-2 and J is TRBJ1-2, with D perhaps TRBD1 (6 bases). Per germline, CDR1 SGHTA and CDR2 FQGNSA. Trimming pared 5 bases from V and 3 bases from J, leaving 16 bases between. The CDR3 contains 15 residues. The CDR3 loop reads CASSLRQGLDYGYTF. The CDR3 nucleotides are TGTGCCAGCAGCCTAAGGCAGGGGTTAGACTATGGCTACACCTTC.

The sample holds many counts of this clonotype. J is TRBJ1-6 and V is TRBV7-2, with TRBD1 identical over 10 bases. This CDR3 spans 14 amino acids. Germline V gene lookup returns CDR1 SGHTA and CDR2 FQGNSA. J gave up 7 bases and V 5 bases, and 2 bases lay outside the gene matches. The CDR3 reads CASSRDRGNSPLHF. CDR3 nucleotides: TGTGCCAGCAGCCGGGACAGGGGAAATTCACCCCTCCACTTT.

This clonotype was found a few times. The rearrangement links TRBV20-1 to TRBJ2-3; TRBD2 matches at 10 bases. The V gene end was trimmed by 5 bases and the J gene end by 2 bases; junction bases not matched to a gene: 10. Germline assignment: CDR1 DFQATT and CDR2 SNEGSKA (reference sequence). The CDR3 spans 16 residues. CDR3 DNA sequence: TGCAGTGCTGGGGACAATAGCGGGGGGAACACAGATACGCAGTATTTT. Translating it yields CSAGDNSGGNTDTQYF.

In its sample, this clonotype was seen a few times. V is TRBV6-6 and J is TRBJ1-1; tentative D call: TRBD1 (6 bases). Germline assignment: CDR1 MNHNY and CDR2 SVGAGI (reference sequence). The CDR3 consists of 14 residues. Trimming shortened V by 7 bases and J by 1 base, and 13 bases separated the two germline ends. CDR3 sequence: CASIIGGRNTEAFF. The DNA for the CDR3 is TGTGCCAGCATCATCGGGGGCCGGAACACTGAAGCTTTCTTT.

This clonotype was picked up many times. V gene TRBV4-3 combines with J gene TRBJ1-6; 7 positions agree with TRBD1. CDR3 length equals 15 residues. V lost 3 bases and J lost 9; bases outside the gene matches: 8. Per the germline V gene, CDR1 is LGHNA and CDR2 is YSLEER. The CDR3 spells CASSHITGESSPLHF. In nucleotides, the CDR3 is TGCGCCAGCAGCCACATTACAGGGGAAAGTTCACCCCTCCACTTT.

This clonotype has a count of ten or more. V usage is TRBV6-2 or TRBV6-3 and J usage is TRBJ1-5; D possibly corresponds to TRBD1 (6 bases). V lost 1 base to trimming and J lost 4 bases, with 11 bases between them. Germline assignment: CDR1 MNHEY and CDR2 SVGEGT. The CDR3 runs to 15 residues. CDR3 coding DNA: TGTGCCAGCAGTTACTTGGGGGGCCGGAATCAGCCCCAGCATTTT. Its protein is CASSYLGGRNQPQHF.

The chain is built from TRBV29-1 and TRBJ2-3, with TRBD1 identical over 8 bases. V lost 3 bases and J lost 6; bases outside the gene matches: 2. CDR3 length: 12 residues. Germline-derived CDR1 and CDR2 are SQVTM and ANQGSEA. The DNA of the CDR3 is TGCAGCGTTGACAGGGGGCCCGATACGCAGTATTTT. Encoded protein: CSVDRGPDTQYF.

This clonotype was counted only a few times. This chain connects TRBV21-1 to TRBJ2-7; TRBD1, the table's D call, was not compared with the DNA. TRBV21-1 is a pseudogene. This CDR3 contains 11 residues. In DNA form, the CDR3 reads TGTGCCGGCCCAGGGGGGTACGAGCAGTACTTC. It specifies CAGPGGYEQYF.

The V and J genes are TRBV12-3 or TRBV12-4 and TRBJ2-5, with TRBD1 matching over 7 bases. Trimming took 5 bases from V and 2 from J; bases not matched to a gene: 8. The CDR3 consists of 15 residues. CDR3 region: CASSRTGTEQETQYF. For the CDR3, the DNA is TGTGCCAGCAGTCGAACGGGGACAGAACAAGAGACCCAGTACTTC.

The V call is TRBV7-2, the J call TRBJ2-3; 8 nucleotides match TRBD2. In germline, CDR1 is SGHTA, CDR2 FQGNSA. The CDR3 totals 15 residues. V shed 3 bases, J shed 4 bases, and the junction held 6 bases outside the gene matches. The CDR3 region is CASSLGLAGSDTQYF. Here the CDR3 DNA reads TGTGCCAGCAGCTTGGGCCTAGCGGGCTCAGATACGCAGTATTTT.